This entry features one T cell receptor beta chain sequence. The data belong to a study of blood T cell repertoires in COVID-19. About the study: Donors in the United States, Italy and Spain gave samples during acute or convalescent COVID-19.

Methods used by the authors: Reference gene primer amplification gave estimated nucleated cell counts. The assay was immunoSEQ multiplex PCR, and TCRdb's table has in-frame clones only and misses some. V and J calls and clone size come straight from that table; D and trimming were deduced from the DNA. Of over 200,000 clones listed, 84% are singletons. Germline V gives CDR1 GTSNPN, CDR2 SVGIG (reference sequence). J lost 3 bases, V lost 1 base, and 7 bases had no gene match. CDR3 length: 15 residues. The cohort comprised adults aged 18 to 89 years residing in about 25 US areas. Donors in Cohort 3 counted as recovered after two negative PCRs, clearance, or symptom resolution.

The sequenced sample consisted of PBMCs or T cells enriched from blood (not recorded which). V is TRBV30 and J is TRBJ2-3, with TRBD1 identical over 7 bases. The origin of this receptor is a woman in her thirties or forties who had recovered from COVID-19. The CDR3 DNA reads TGTGCCTGGAGTGGTTTAGGGGGCCCAACAGATACGCAGTATTTT. Residues: CAWSGLGGPTDTQYF. Based on the CDR3 plus reference TRBV30 and TRBJ2-3, the full variable domain is SQTIHQWPATLVQPVGSPLSLECTVEGTSNPNLYWYRQAAGRGLQLLFYSVGIGQISSEVPQNLSASRPQDRQFILSSKKLLLSDSGFYLCAWSGLGGPTDTQYFGPGTRLTVL.